Listed here is a single T cell receptor (beta chain). The PCR used 60 Vbeta and 13 Jbeta primers. Only in-frame clones appear in the TCRdb table, and some are missing; sequencing was by immunoSEQ multiplex PCR. The repertoire consists of approximately 160,000 clones, with more than 60% occurring once and the leading ten covering around 3%. The sample comes from a study of cytomegalovirus exposure and HLA in healthy donors. After removal of 1 base from V and 1 base from J, the junction contained 6 bases not matched to a gene. Germline assignment: CDR1 SGHRS and CDR2 YFSETQ. The CDR3 totals 16 residues.

This chain links TRBV5-1 with TRBJ1-1; TRBD1 aligns across 8 bases. Specimen: PBMCs. The sequence derives from a woman aged 45 to 65 in good health and CMV-seropositive. In DNA, the CDR3 is TGCGCCAGCAGCTTGAGCAGGGGGCTAAGGAACACTGAAGCTTTCTTT. Encoded protein: CASSLSRGLRNTEAFF.